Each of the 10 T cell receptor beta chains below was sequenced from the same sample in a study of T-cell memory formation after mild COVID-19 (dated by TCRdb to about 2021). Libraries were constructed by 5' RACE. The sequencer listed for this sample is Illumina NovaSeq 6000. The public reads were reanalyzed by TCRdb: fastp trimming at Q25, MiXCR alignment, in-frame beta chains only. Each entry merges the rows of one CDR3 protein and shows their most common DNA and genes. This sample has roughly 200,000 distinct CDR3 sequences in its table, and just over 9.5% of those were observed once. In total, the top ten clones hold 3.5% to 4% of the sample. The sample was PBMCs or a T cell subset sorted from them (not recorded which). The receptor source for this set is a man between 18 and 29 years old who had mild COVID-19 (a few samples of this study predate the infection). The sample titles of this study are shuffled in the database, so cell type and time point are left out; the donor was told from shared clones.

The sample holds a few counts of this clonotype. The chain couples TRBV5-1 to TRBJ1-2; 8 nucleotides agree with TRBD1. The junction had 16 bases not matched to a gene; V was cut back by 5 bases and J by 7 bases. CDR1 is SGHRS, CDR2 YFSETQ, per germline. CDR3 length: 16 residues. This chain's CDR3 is CASRSILMDREGGYTF. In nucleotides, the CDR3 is TGCGCCAGCAGATCCATCCTGATGGACAGGGAAGGTGGCTACACCTTC.

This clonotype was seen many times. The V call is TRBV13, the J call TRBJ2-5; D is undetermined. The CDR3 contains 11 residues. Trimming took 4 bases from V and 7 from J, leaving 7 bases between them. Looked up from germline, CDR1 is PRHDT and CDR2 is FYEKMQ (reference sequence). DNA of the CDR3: TGTGCCAGCAGCTACTTGGGGACCCAGTACTTC. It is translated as CASSYLGTQYF.

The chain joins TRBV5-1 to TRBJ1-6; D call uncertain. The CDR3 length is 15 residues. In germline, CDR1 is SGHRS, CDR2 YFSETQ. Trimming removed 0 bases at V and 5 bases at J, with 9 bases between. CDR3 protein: CASSLGQEDNSPLHF. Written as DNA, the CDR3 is TGCGCCAGCAGCTTGGGCCAGGAAGATAATTCACCCCTCCACTTT.

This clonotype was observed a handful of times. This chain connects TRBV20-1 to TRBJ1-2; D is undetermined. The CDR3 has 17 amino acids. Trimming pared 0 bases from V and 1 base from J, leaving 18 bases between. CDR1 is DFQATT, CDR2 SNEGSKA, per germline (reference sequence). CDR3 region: CSARDRQAWAHNYGYTF. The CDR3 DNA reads TGCAGTGCTAGAGATCGTCAAGCGTGGGCTCATAACTATGGCTACACCTTC.

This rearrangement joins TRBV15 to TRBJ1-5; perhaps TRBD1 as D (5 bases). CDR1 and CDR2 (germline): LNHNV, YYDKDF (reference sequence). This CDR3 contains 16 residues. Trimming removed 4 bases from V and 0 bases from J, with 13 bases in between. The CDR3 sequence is CATSMRTPYSNQPQHF. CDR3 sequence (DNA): TGTGCCACCAGCATGAGGACACCGTATAGCAATCAGCCCCAGCATTTT.

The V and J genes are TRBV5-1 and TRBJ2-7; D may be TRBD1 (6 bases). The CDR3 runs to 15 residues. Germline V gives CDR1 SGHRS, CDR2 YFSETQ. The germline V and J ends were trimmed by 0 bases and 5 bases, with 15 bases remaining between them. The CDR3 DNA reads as TGCGCCAGCAGCTTGGAGGGGGTAGAGGGCCACGAGCAGTACTTC. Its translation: CASSLEGVEGHEQYF.

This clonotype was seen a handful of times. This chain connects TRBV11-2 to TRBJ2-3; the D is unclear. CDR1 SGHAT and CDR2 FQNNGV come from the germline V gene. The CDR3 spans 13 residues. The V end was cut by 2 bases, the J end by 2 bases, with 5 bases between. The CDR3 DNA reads TGTGCCAGCAGCTTATCCCTCACAGATACGCAGTATTTT. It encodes CASSLSLTDTQYF.

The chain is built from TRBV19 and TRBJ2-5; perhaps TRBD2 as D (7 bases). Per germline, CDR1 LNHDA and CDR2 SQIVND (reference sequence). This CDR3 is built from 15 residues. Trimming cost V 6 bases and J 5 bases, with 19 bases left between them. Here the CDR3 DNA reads TGTGCCAGTAGCCCCTCCGGGGGGCATGGGGAGACCCAGTACTTC. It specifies CASSPSGGHGETQYF. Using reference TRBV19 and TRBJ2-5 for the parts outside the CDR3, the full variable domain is DGGITQSPKYLFRKEGQNVTLSCEQNLNHDAMYWYRQDPGQGLRLIYYSQIVNDFQKGDIAEGYSVSREKKESFPLTVTSAQKNPTAFYLCASSPSGGHGETQYFGPGTRLLVL.

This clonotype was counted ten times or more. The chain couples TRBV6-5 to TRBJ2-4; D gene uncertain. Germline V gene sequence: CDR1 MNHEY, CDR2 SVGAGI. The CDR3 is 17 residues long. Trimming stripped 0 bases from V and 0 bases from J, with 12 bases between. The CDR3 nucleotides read TGTGCCAGCAGTTACTCGAGGCTGACTCTAGCCAAAAACATTCAGTACTTC. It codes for CASSYSRLTLAKNIQYF.

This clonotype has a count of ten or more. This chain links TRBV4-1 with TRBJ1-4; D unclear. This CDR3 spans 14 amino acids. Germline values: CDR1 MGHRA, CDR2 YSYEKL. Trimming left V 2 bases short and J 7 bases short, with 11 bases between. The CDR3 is CASSQTGGREKLFF. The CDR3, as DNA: TGCGCCAGCAGCCAAACGGGAGGGCGTGAAAAACTGTTTTTT.